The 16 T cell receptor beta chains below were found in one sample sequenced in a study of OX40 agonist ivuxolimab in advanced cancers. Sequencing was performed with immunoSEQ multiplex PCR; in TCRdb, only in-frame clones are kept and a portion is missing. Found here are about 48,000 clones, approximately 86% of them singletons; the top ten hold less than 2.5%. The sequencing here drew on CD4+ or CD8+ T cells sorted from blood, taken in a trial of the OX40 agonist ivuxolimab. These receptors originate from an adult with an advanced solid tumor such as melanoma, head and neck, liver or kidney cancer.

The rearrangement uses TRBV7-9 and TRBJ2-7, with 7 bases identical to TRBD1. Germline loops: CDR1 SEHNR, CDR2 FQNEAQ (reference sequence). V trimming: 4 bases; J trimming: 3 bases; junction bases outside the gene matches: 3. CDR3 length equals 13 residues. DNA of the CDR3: TGTGCCAGCAGCTCAGGGACAGTCTACGAGCAGTACTTC. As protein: CASSSGTVYEQYF. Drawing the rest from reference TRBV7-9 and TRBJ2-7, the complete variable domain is DTGVSQNPRHKITKRGQNVTFRCDPISEHNRLYWYRQTLGQGPEFLTYFQNEAQLEKSRLLSDRFSAERPKGSFSTLEIQRTEQGDSAMYLCASSSGTVYEQYFGPGTRLTVT.

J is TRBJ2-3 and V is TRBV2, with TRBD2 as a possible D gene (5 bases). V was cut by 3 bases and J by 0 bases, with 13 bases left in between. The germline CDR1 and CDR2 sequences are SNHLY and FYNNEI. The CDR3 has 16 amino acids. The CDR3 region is CASSEKVGSSTDTQYF. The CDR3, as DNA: TGTGCCAGCAGTGAGAAGGTGGGGAGTAGCACAGATACGCAGTATTTT.

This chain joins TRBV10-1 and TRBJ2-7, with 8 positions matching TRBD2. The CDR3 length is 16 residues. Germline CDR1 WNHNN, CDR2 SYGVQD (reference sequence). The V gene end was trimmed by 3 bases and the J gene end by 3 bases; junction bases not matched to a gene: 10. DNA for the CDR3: TGCGCCAGCAGTGACCGGACTAGCCCAAAACTCTACGAGCAGTACTTC. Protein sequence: CASSDRTSPKLYEQYF.

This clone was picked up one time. The CDR3 region has the DNA TGTGCCAGCAGCTCCCGCACAGGGGGGGGACCCCAGTACTTC. It translates to CASSSRTGGGPQYF. The V and J genes are TRBV7-6 and TRBJ2-5; tentatively, D is TRBD1 (8 bases). The V end lost 4 bases, the J end lost 9 bases, and 18 bases lay between the germline ends. The CDR3 has 14 amino acids. Germline loops: CDR1 SGHVS, CDR2 FNYEAQ.

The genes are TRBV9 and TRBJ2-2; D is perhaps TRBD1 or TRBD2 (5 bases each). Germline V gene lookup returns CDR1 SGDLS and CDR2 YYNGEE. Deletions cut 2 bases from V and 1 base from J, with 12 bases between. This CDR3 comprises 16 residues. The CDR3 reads CASSVLFGGNTGELFF. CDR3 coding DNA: TGTGCCAGCAGCGTCCTTTTTGGGGGGAACACCGGGGAGCTGTTTTTT.

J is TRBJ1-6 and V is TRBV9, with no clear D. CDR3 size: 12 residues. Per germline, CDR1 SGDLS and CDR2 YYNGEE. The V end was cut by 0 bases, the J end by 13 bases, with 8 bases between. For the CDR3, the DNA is TGTGCCAGCAGCGTAGATTCCGGGCCCCTCCACTTT. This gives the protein CASSVDSGPLHF.

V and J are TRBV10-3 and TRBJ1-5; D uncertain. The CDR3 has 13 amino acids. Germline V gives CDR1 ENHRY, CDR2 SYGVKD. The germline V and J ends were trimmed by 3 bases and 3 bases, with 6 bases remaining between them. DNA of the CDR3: TGTGCCATCAGTGACAGGATCAATCAGCCCCAGCATTTT. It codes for CAISDRINQPQHF.

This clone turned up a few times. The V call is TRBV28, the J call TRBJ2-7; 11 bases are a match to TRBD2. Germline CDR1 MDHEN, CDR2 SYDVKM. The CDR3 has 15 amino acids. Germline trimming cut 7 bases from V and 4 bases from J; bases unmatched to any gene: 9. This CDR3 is CASTPGGLAAYEQYF. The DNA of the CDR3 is TGTGCCAGCACCCCTGGGGGACTAGCGGCTTACGAGCAGTACTTC.

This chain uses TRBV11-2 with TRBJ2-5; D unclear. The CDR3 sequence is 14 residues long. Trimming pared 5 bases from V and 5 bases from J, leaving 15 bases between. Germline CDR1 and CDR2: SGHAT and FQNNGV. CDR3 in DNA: TGTGCCAGCAGCCGTGGTAGCAGCGATGAGACCCAGTACTTC. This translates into CASSRGSSDETQYF.

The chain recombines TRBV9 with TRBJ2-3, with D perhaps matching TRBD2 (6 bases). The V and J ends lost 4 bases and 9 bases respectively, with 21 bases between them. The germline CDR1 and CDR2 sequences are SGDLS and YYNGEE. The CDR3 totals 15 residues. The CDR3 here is CASSLGTPGQATQYF. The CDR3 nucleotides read TGTGCCAGCAGCTTAGGGACTCCGGGCCAAGCCACGCAGTATTTT. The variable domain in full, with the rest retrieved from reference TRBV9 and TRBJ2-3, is DSGVTQTPKHLITATGQRVTLRCSPRSGDLSVYWYQQSLDQGLQFLIQYYNGEERAKGNILERFSAQQFPDLHSELNLSSLELGDSALYFCASSLGTPGQATQYFGPGTRLTVL.

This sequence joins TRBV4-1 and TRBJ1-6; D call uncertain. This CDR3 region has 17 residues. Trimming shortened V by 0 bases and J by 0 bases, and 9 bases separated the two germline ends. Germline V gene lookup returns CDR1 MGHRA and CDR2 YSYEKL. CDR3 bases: TGCGCCAGCAGCCAAGATGGGCAGAGCTCCTATAATTCACCCCTCCACTTT. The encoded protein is CASSQDGQSSYNSPLHF.

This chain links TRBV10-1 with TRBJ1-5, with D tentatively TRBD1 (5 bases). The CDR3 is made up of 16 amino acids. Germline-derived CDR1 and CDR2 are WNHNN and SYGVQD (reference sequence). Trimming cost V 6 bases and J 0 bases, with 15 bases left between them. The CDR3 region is CASRNSRQTSNQPQHF. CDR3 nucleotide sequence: TGCGCCAGCAGGAACTCAAGACAGACTAGCAATCAGCCCCAGCATTTT.

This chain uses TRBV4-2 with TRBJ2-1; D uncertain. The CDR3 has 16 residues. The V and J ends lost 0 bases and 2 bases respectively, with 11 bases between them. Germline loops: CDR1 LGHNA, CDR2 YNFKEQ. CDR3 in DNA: TGTGCCAGCAGCCAAGAGGGAATAGGAACCTACAATGAGCAGTTCTTC. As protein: CASSQEGIGTYNEQFF.

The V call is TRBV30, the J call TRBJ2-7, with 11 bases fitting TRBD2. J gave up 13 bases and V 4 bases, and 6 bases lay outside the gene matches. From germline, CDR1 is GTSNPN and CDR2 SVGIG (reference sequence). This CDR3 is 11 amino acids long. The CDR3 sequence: CAWKLAGAQYF. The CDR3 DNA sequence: TGTGCCTGGAAACTAGCGGGAGCACAATACTTC.

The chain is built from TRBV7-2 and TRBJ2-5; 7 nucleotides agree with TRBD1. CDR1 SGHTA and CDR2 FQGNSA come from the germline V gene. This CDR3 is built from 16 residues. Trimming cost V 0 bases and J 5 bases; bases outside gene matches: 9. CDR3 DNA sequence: TGTGCCAGCAGCTTAGCGTCAGGGGGTGGGCAGGAGACCCAGTACTTC. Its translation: CASSLASGGGQETQYF. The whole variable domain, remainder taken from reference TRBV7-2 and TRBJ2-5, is GAGVSQSPSNKVTEKGKDVELRCDPISGHTALYWYRQSLGQGLEFLIYFQGNSAPDKSGLPSDRFSAERTGGSVSTLTIQRTQQEDSAVYLCASSLASGGGQETQYFGPGTRLLVL.

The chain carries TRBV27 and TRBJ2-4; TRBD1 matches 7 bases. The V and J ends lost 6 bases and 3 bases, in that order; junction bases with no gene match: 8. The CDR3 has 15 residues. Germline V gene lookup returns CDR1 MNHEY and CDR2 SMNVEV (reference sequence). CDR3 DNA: TGTGCCAGCAGGGCTGAGGGGGCCGGCAAAAACATTCAGTACTTC. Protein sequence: CASRAEGAGKNIQYF.